The 30 T cell receptor beta chains listed next were all sequenced from one sample in a study of T cell responses to AZD1222 COVID-19 vaccine. Clones were sequenced by immunoSEQ multiplex PCR, and TCRdb holds only the in-frame ones, with some missing. The sample records 160,000 or so clones, 85% to 95% being singletons. Sequences were derived from peripheral blood, sampled 28 days after the second AZD1222 dose. The receptors here all came from an adult who received the AZD1222 COVID-19 vaccine.

The J gene is TRBJ1-5, the V gene TRBV4-2; D ambiguous. From germline, CDR1 is LGHNA and CDR2 YNFKEQ. The V end was cut by 0 bases, the J end by 6 bases, with 9 bases between. This CDR3 region has 14 residues. The DNA of the CDR3 is TGTGCCAGCAGCCAAGATTTCCACCCTCAGCCCCAGCATTTT. It specifies CASSQDFHPQPQHF.

This sequence joins TRBV19 and TRBJ1-2; D gene unclear. Germline loops: CDR1 LNHDA, CDR2 SQIVND (reference sequence). Trimming cost V 1 base and J 4 bases, with 7 bases left between them. The CDR3 consists of 13 residues. CDR3 bases: TGTGCCAGTAGTATAGGTACGCGCTATGGCTACACCTTC. This sequence encodes CASSIGTRYGYTF.

This clone was seen a single time. The chain links TRBV19 to TRBJ1-2, with TRBD1 as a possible D gene (5 bases). From germline, CDR1 is LNHDA and CDR2 SQIVND (reference sequence). The CDR3 runs 11 residues. Trimming took off 5 bases at V and 7 bases at J, with 8 bases between the two ends. The CDR3 reads CASSQGIGYTF. The CDR3 DNA sequence: TGTGCCAGTAGTCAGGGCATTGGCTACACCTTC. The variable domain in full, completed from reference TRBV19 and TRBJ1-2, reads DGGITQSPKYLFRKEGQNVTLSCEQNLNHDAMYWYRQDPGQGLRLIYYSQIVNDFQKGDIAEGYSVSREKKESFPLTVTSAQKNPTAFYLCASSQGIGYTFGSGTRLTVV.

This sequence joins TRBV7-9 and TRBJ1-3; 7 bases are a match to TRBD1. J gave up 3 bases and V 5 bases, and 4 bases lay outside the gene matches. The CDR3 sequence is 14 residues long. In germline, CDR1 is SEHNR, CDR2 FQNEAQ (reference sequence). The CDR3 sequence is CASSATGSGNTIYF. In DNA, the CDR3 is TGTGCCAGCAGCGCGACAGGGAGTGGAAACACCATATATTTT.

The chain has TRBV5-4 and TRBJ1-2, with 8 positions matching TRBD1. CDR1 is SGHNT and CDR2 is YYREEE in the germline V gene (reference sequence). CDR3 length: 12 residues. The ends lost 9 bases at V and 6 bases at J; junction bases unmatched: 7. CDR3 DNA sequence: TGTGCCACCCGCCGGGACAGGAATGGCTACACCTTC. Translation gives CATRRDRNGYTF. Looking up the rest from reference TRBV5-4 and TRBJ1-2 gives the full variable domain: ETGVTQSPTHLIKTRGQQVTLRCSSQSGHNTVSWYQQALGQGPQFIFQYYREEENGRGNFPPRFSGLQFPNYSSELNVNALELDDSALYLCATRRDRNGYTFGSGTRLTVV.

The chain joins TRBV27 to TRBJ2-7; TRBD1 agrees at 7 bases. This CDR3 is 12 amino acids long. With 7 bases clipped from V and 5 bases from J, the junction kept 5 bases outside the gene matches. Germline lookup yields CDR1 MNHEY and CDR2 SMNVEV (reference sequence). CDR3 residues: CASMDRRDEQYF. The CDR3 DNA follows: TGTGCCAGCATGGACAGGCGCGACGAGCAGTACTTC.

This chain joins TRBV6-5 and TRBJ1-5, with D unresolved. This CDR3 is built from 11 residues. CDR1 is MNHEY and CDR2 is SVGAGI in the germline V gene. Trimming took 7 bases from V and 3 from J, leaving 4 bases between them. The chain's CDR3 is CASMLNQPQHF. CDR3 in DNA: TGTGCCAGCATGCTCAATCAGCCCCAGCATTTT.

This chain uses TRBV7-9 with TRBJ2-5; D gene unclear. The V gene lost 7 bases and the J gene lost 2 bases, with 14 bases spanning the gap. From germline, CDR1 is SEHNR and CDR2 FQNEAQ (reference sequence). The CDR3 totals 14 residues. The CDR3 region has the DNA TGTGCCAGCACCACCATCACAGCACAAGAGACCCAGTACTTC. Translation: CASTTITAQETQYF.

The chain carries TRBV6-2 or TRBV6-3 and TRBJ1-4, with TRBD1 matching over 9 bases. The CDR3 sequence is 21 residues long. Germline V lookup: CDR1 MNHEY, CDR2 SVGEGT. The junction had 19 bases not matched to a gene; V was cut back by 5 bases and J by 0 bases. The CDR3 reads CASSRTGVRWSRDTTNEKLFF. In DNA, the CDR3 is TGTGCCAGCAGTCGGACAGGGGTGAGGTGGAGTCGGGATACAACTAATGAAAAACTGTTTTTT.

A single count supports this clone. This chain joins TRBV11-3 and TRBJ1-5; D perhaps matches TRBD1 (5 bases). Germline V gives CDR1 SGHNT, CDR2 YENEEA. V was shortened by 3 bases and J by 4 bases, with 16 bases between the two germline ends. The CDR3 runs to 16 residues. The CDR3 DNA sequence: TGTGCCAGCAGCTTGTGCGGGGCCCGGGGAAATCAGCCCCAGCATTTT. It specifies CASSLCGARGNQPQHF.

This rearrangement joins TRBV12-5 to TRBJ1-1; D uncertain. CDR1 is LGHNT and CDR2 is FRNRAP in the germline V gene. The length of the CDR3 is 13 residues. The V gene lost 1 base and the J gene lost 1 base, with 4 bases spanning the gap. In nucleotides, the CDR3 is TGTGCTAGTGGTTTGGCACAGAACACTGAAGCTTTCTTT. As protein: CASGLAQNTEAFF.

The chain couples TRBV27 to TRBJ2-2; D tentatively fits TRBD1 or TRBD2 (7 bases each). Germline V gene data show CDR1 as MNHEY and CDR2 as SMNVEV (reference sequence). The CDR3 totals 17 residues. V lost 5 bases and J 4 bases, leaving 20 bases between the germline ends. Here the CDR3 reads CASSPSTGRVSTGELFF. The CDR3 nucleotides are TGTGCCAGCAGTCCCTCGACAGGGAGGGTGAGCACCGGGGAGCTGTTTTTT.

The V gene is TRBV19, the J gene TRBJ1-1, with D unresolved. Trimming cost V 7 bases and J 1 base, with 10 bases left between them. CDR3 length equals 13 residues. The germline CDR1 and CDR2 sequences are LNHDA and SQIVND (reference sequence). CDR3 region: CASKSEKNTEAFF. CDR3 DNA: TGTGCCAGTAAAAGTGAGAAGAACACTGAAGCTTTCTTT.

This chain links TRBV9 with TRBJ2-2, with 8 bases matching TRBD2. V was clipped by 0 bases and J by 2 bases; unmatched bases: 6. The CDR3 runs to 17 residues. From germline, CDR1 is SGDLS and CDR2 YYNGEE. This CDR3 is CASSVGASGPNTGELFF. The DNA of the CDR3 is TGTGCCAGCAGCGTAGGGGCTAGCGGGCCAAACACCGGGGAGCTGTTTTTT.

The chain combines TRBV18 with TRBJ2-5; 11 positions agree with TRBD1. This CDR3 contains 17 residues. Germline CDR1 is KGHSH and CDR2 is LQKENI. Unmatched junction bases numbered 10, after V lost 2 bases and J lost 5 bases. The CDR3: CASSPFRTGGGRETQYF. For the CDR3, the DNA is TGTGCCAGCTCACCATTCCGGACAGGGGGCGGAAGGGAGACCCAGTACTTC. The full variable domain, completed using reference TRBV18 and TRBJ2-5, is NAGVMQNPRHLVRRRGQEARLRCSPMKGHSHVYWYRQLPEEGLKFMVYLQKENIIDESGMPKERFSAEFPKEGPSILRIQQVVRGDSAAYFCASSPFRTGGGRETQYFGPGTRLLVL.

The chain carries TRBV6-5 and TRBJ2-3; D not resolved. The germline V gene has CDR1 MNHEY and CDR2 SVGAGI. The V and J ends lost 5 bases and 0 bases respectively, with 0 bases between them. CDR3 length equals 11 residues. The DNA of the CDR3 is TGTGCCAGCAGTAGCACAGATACGCAGTATTTT. This codes for CASSSTDTQYF.

V gene TRBV7-3 combines with J gene TRBJ1-5, with D possibly being TRBD1 (5 bases). Germline V gives CDR1 SGHTA, CDR2 FQGTGA. This CDR3 region has 16 residues. The V end lost 6 bases, the J end lost 2 bases, and 17 bases lay between the germline ends. CDR3 sequence (DNA): TGTGCCAGCAGTCTGAGGGGAGATGGAGGCAATCAGCCCCAGCATTTT. Protein product: CASSLRGDGGNQPQHF.

J is TRBJ1-2 and V is TRBV7-2; a weak D match, TRBD1 (6 bases). This CDR3 is built from 15 residues. V lost 5 bases and J 5 bases, leaving 18 bases between the germline ends. Germline assignment: CDR1 SGHTA and CDR2 FQGNSA. CDR3 residues: CASSPQTTGGYGYTF. The DNA of the CDR3 is TGTGCCAGCAGCCCCCAAACGACAGGTGGATATGGCTACACCTTC.

J is TRBJ2-7 and V is TRBV6-1, with D hard to call. The CDR3 is made up of 16 amino acids. Germline V gene data show CDR1 as MNHNS and CDR2 as SASEGT. V gave up 2 bases and J gave up 0 bases, with 14 bases separating them. The CDR3 here is CASSEPQPQSSYEQYF. The CDR3 DNA is TGTGCCAGCAGTGAACCTCAGCCCCAGAGCTCCTACGAGCAGTACTTC.

This clone has only one observation. V gene TRBV19 combines with J gene TRBJ2-7; D call uncertain. The CDR3 runs to 12 residues. V was pared by 3 bases and J by 3 bases, with 6 bases between. CDR1 and CDR2 from the germline V gene are LNHDA and SQIVND (reference sequence). Written as DNA, the CDR3 is TGTGCCAGTAGTATGGACGGCTACGAGCAGTACTTC. The encoded protein is CASSMDGYEQYF.

This clone is a singleton in its sample. The CDR3, as DNA: TGTGCCACCAGTGATTCGGGACCATCCTCGAATACGCAGTATTTT. It encodes CATSDSGPSSNTQYF. The rearrangement links TRBV24-1 to TRBJ2-3; D is tentatively TRBD1 or TRBD2 (5 bases each). V gave up 2 bases and J gave up 7 bases, with 15 bases separating them. The CDR3 has 15 amino acids. Germline lookup yields CDR1 KGHDR and CDR2 SFDVKD.

This chain uses TRBV7-9 with TRBJ1-4, with unresolved D. The CDR3 runs 14 residues. Germline V CDR1 and CDR2: SEHNR, FQNEAQ (reference sequence). V was pared by 5 bases and J by 8 bases, with 15 bases between. In DNA, the CDR3 is TGTGCCAGCAGCCATAAACCGCCCCGGGAAAAACTGTTTTTT. This codes for CASSHKPPREKLFF.

CDR3 sequence reads: CSAPNTGELFF. DNA for the CDR3: TGCAGTGCTCCTAACACCGGGGAGCTGTTTTTT. The V call is TRBV20-1, the J call TRBJ2-2, with unresolved D. Trimming took 5 bases from V and 2 from J, leaving 3 bases between them. Germline V gene data show CDR1 as DFQATT and CDR2 as SNEGSKA (reference sequence). The CDR3 loop spans 11 amino acids.

The V gene is TRBV19, the J gene TRBJ2-1; tentatively, D is TRBD1 (5 bases). The V end lost 5 bases, the J end lost 0 bases, and 14 bases lay between the germline ends. The CDR3 sequence is 16 residues long. Germline CDR1 LNHDA, CDR2 SQIVND (reference sequence). CDR3 in amino acids: CASSPMRQGSYNEQFF. For the CDR3, the DNA is TGTGCCAGTAGTCCAATGCGCCAGGGCTCCTACAATGAGCAGTTCTTC.

This clone has just one count. The chain employs TRBV12-5 and TRBJ2-2; 10 bases line up with TRBD2. This CDR3 region has 21 residues. Trimming took 1 base from V and 0 from J; bases not matched to a gene: 14. The germline gives CDR1 LGHNT, CDR2 FRNRAP. The CDR3, as DNA: TGTGCTAGTGGTTTGGACCCTCTGGGACTAGCGTTTCCGTCGAACACCGGGGAGCTGTTTTTT. Translation gives CASGLDPLGLAFPSNTGELFF.

This clone was counted a single time. The chain is built from TRBV3-1 (or the pseudogene TRBV3-2) and TRBJ1-5; D might be TRBD1 (6 bases). Trimming left V 3 bases short and J 6 bases short, with 21 bases between. Per germline, CDR1 LGHDT and CDR2 YNNKEL (reference sequence). This CDR3 spans 17 amino acids. Here the CDR3 reads CASSQSSRTDRIQPQHF. The CDR3 coding sequence is TGTGCCAGCAGCCAGTCATCAAGGACAGACCGTATTCAGCCCCAGCATTTT.

The CDR3 sequence is CASRQDRQRTGEAFF. The CDR3 DNA follows: TGTGCCAGCAGGCAGGACAGACAAAGGACAGGTGAAGCTTTCTTT. The chain joins TRBV6-1 to TRBJ1-1; 7 positions match TRBD1. The germline V gene encodes CDR1 MNHNS and CDR2 SASEGT. CDR3 length equals 15 residues. V gave up 6 bases and J gave up 7 bases; unmatched junction bases: 14.

This clone has just a few counts. V usage is TRBV2 and J usage is TRBJ1-1; D unresolved. From germline, CDR1 is SNHLY and CDR2 FYNNEI. The CDR3 has 15 amino acids. V lost 2 bases, J lost 1 base, and 11 bases lay in between. The CDR3 reads CASSEKPVGNTEAFF. The CDR3 coding sequence is TGTGCCAGCAGTGAAAAACCGGTGGGGAACACTGAAGCTTTCTTT.

The chain recombines TRBV29-1 with TRBJ2-3; tentatively, D is TRBD1 (7 bases). This CDR3 spans 14 amino acids. Germline V CDR1 and CDR2: SQVTM, ANQGSEA. Trimming pared 7 bases from V and 7 bases from J, leaving 21 bases between. The CDR3 nucleotides are TGCAGCGCGTCCAGGGGGGCTACATGGAATACGCAGTATTTT. Protein sequence: CSASRGATWNTQYF.

In the case of this clone: The sample carries other DNA sequences with the same CDR3. The chain links TRBV18 to TRBJ2-7; a weak D match, TRBD2 (5 bases). CDR1 is KGHSH and CDR2 is LQKENI in the germline V gene. The V end lost 3 bases, the J end lost 7 bases, and 13 bases lay between the germline ends. CDR3 length equals 13 residues. This CDR3 reads CASSPPPPGEQYF. CDR3 in DNA: TGTGCCAGCTCACCCCCCCCTCCGGGAGAGCAGTACTTC. Full variable domain (missing parts from reference TRBV18 and TRBJ2-7): NAGVMQNPRHLVRRRGQEARLRCSPMKGHSHVYWYRQLPEEGLKFMVYLQKENIIDESGMPKERFSAEFPKEGPSILRIQQVVRGDSAAYFCASSPPPPGEQYFGPGTRLTVT.